The rows below give T cell receptor beta chains drawn from one sample of a study of post-analysis software for immune sequencing data. TCRdb analysed the PCR reads with MiXCR anew, one entry per CDR3 protein. The data show under 200,000 distinct CDR3 sequences, roughly 30% seen once. Sequencing input: blood. The receptors were gathered from a girl aged 2-17 years with multiple sclerosis. CDR3s include the opening cysteine and the closing phenylalanine or tryptophan. Each record gives: clone size, V gene, D gene, J gene, CDR3 DNA, CDR3 protein. The D gene is left open where the match is weak. Clone sizes are given selectively: once, few, many, or a class where the clone is expanded.

few	TRBV20-1	NA	TRBJ1-6	TGCAGTGCTAGGGGGGGACCGTCGCGCTCCTATAATTCACCCCTCCACTTT	CSARGGPSRSYNSPLHF
many	TRBV20-1	NA	TRBJ2-1	TGCAGTGCTAGCCTGGGACTACAAGGGGGCGATGAGCAGTTCTTC	CSASLGLQGGDEQFF
few	TRBV7-9	TRBD1	TRBJ2-5	TGTGCCAGCAGCTCTGGACAGGTCCAAGAGACCCAGTACTTC	CASSSGQVQETQYF
many	TRBV12-3/TRBV12-4	NA	TRBJ1-5	TGTGCCAGCACCATCTATAGCGACAATCAGCCCCAGCATTTT	CASTIYSDNQPQHF
few	TRBV12-3/TRBV12-4	NA	TRBJ1-1	TGTGCCAGCAGTTTAAGGTCGGTAGGGGACACTGAAGCTTTCTTT	CASSLRSVGDTEAFF
NA	TRBV5-1	NA	TRBJ1-1	TGCGCCAGCAGCCCGGGTGCTGAAGCTTTCTTT	CASSPGAEAFF
many	TRBV29-1	NA	TRBJ2-1	TGCAGCGTTGCCGTTTATGGCCGGGGTTCGGATGAGCAGTTCTTC	CSVAVYGRGSDEQFF
few	TRBV19	NA	TRBJ1-1	TGTGCCAGTAGTATTCAGCCGGCGAACACTGAAGCTTTCTTT	CASSIQPANTEAFF
many	TRBV28	TRBD1	TRBJ2-1	TGTGCCAGCAGTCTAAACAGGGGGACATGGTACAATGAGCAGTTCTTC	CASSLNRGTWYNEQFF
NA	TRBV28	NA	TRBJ2-6	TGTGCCAACAGTTTATTGGCTGGGGCCAACGTCCTGACTTTC	CANSLLAGANVLTF
few	TRBV7-8	NA	TRBJ2-7	TGTGCCAGCAGCTTAGCGCGGTTGTCCTACGAGCAGTACTTC	CASSLARLSYEQYF
NA	TRBV30	NA	TRBJ1-5	TGTGCCTGGGACCGGGACACCAATCAGCCCCAGCATTTT	CAWDRDTNQPQHF
many	TRBV6-1	TRBD1	TRBJ2-4	TGTGCCAGCAGTCCTAGGACAGGGGGAGACATTCAGTACTTC	CASSPRTGGDIQYF
few	TRBV5-5	NA	TRBJ1-1	TGTGCCAGCAGCCCAGCTGGGTATGTCCTGAACACTGAAGCTTTCTTT	CASSPAGYVLNTEAFF
NA	TRBV5-6	TRBD2	TRBJ2-7	TGTGCCAGCAGCTTGCCGGGGACTACATTCTACGAGCAGTACTTC	CASSLPGTTFYEQYF
NA	TRBV7-2	NA	TRBJ2-5	TGTGCCAGCAGTACGAATGGAGAGACCCAGTACTTC	CASSTNGETQYF
NA	TRBV20-1	TRBD2	TRBJ2-5	TGCAGTGCTTTGATAGCGGGGGCCCAAGAGACCCAGTACTTC	CSALIAGAQETQYF